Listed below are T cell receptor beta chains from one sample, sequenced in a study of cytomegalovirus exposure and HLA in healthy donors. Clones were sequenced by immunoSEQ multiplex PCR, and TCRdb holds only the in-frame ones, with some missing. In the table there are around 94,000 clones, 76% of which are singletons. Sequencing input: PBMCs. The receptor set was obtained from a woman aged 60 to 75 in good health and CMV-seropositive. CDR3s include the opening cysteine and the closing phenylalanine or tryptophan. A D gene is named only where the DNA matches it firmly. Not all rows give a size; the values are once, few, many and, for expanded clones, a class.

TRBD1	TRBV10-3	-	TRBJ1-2	CAISEARQGHGYTF	TGTGCCATCAGTGAGGCCAGACAGGGCCATGGCTACACCTTC
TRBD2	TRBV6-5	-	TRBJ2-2	CASRTTSGNSGELFF	TGTGCCAGCAGGACGACTAGCGGGAACTCCGGGGAGCTGTTTTTT
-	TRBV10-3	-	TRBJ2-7	CAISADKSGREQYF	TGTGCCATCAGTGCCGACAAGTCGGGGAGGGAGCAGTACTTC
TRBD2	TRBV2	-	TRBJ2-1	CASLPGAGGSYNEQFF	TGTGCCAGCCTCCCAGGGGCGGGAGGCTCCTACAATGAGCAGTTCTTC
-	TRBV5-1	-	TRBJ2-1	CASSLATSNNEQFF	TGCGCCAGCAGCTTGGCAACTAGCAACAATGAGCAGTTCTTC
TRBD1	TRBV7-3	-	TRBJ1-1	CASSLAGGNTEAFF	TGTGCCAGCAGCCTAGCAGGGGGGAACACTGAAGCTTTCTTT
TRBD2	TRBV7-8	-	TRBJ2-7	CASSLSGGRRYEQYF	TGTGCCAGCAGCCTATCGGGAGGGCGACGCTACGAGCAGTACTTC
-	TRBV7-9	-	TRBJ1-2	CASSLAAMLYGYTF	TGTGCCAGCAGCTTGGCGGCAATGCTCTATGGCTACACCTTC
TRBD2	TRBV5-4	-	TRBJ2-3	CATGLAGKISSTDTQYF	TGTGCCACTGGGCTAGCGGGAAAAATATCCAGCACAGATACGCAGTATTTT
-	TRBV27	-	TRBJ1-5	CASSPTALRPQHF	TGTGCCAGCAGCCCCACTGCGTTACGGCCCCAGCATTTT
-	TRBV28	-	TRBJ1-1	CASSTWWAEEAFF	TGTGCCAGCAGTACCTGGTGGGCCGAAGAAGCTTTCTTT
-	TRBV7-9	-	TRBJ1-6	CASSLMGRGFGSPLHF	TGTGCCAGCAGCTTAATGGGGAGGGGGTTTGGTTCACCCCTCCACTTT
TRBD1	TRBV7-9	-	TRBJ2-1	CAGRGGTGVNEQFF	TGTGCCGGCAGAGGTGGGACAGGAGTTAATGAGCAGTTCTTC
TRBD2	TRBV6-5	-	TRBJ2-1	CASSHRLAGAEQFF	TGTGCCAGCAGTCATCGACTAGCGGGAGCTGAGCAGTTCTTC
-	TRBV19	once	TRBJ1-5	CASSTEGVNQPQHF	TGTGCCAGTAGTACCGAGGGGGTCAATCAGCCCCAGCATTTT
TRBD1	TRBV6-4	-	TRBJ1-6	CASSRDRKNSPLHF	TGTGCCAGCAGTCGGGACAGGAAGAATTCACCCCTCCACTTT
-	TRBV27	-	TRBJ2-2	CASSLKPGTGELFF	TGTGCCAGCAGTTTAAAGCCGGGGACCGGGGAGCTGTTTTTT
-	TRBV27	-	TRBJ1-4	CASSRQGGEKLFF	TGTGCCAGCAGTCGCCAGGGCGGCGAAAAACTGTTTTTT
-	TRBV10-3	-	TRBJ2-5	CAISENPAGAAETQYF	TGTGCCATCAGTGAAAATCCGGCAGGGGCAGCGGAGACCCAGTACTTC
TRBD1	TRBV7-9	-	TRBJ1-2	CASSLQGGPRYGYTF	TGTGCCAGCAGCCTCCAGGGGGGACCACGCTATGGCTACACCTTC
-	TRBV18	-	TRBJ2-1	CASSPRDTYNEQFF	TGTGCCAGCTCACCCCGGGATACCTACAATGAGCAGTTCTTC
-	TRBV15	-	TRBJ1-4	CATGVGVTTNEKLFF	TGTGCCACCGGAGTGGGAGTAACAACTAATGAAAAACTGTTTTTT
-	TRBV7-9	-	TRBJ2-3	CASSFFGTGVTDTQYF	TGTGCCAGCAGCTTTTTTGGGACTGGGGTCACAGATACGCAGTATTTT
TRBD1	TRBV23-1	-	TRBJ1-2	CASSQSTHGTGDYGYTF	TGCGCCAGCAGTCAATCGACCCACGGGACAGGGGACTATGGCTACACCTTC
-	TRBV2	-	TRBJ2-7	CASRGSFYEQYF	TGTGCCAGCAGGGGGAGCTTCTACGAGCAGTACTTC
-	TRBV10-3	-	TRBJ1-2	CAISVDTNYGYTF	TGTGCCATCAGTGTTGACACTAACTATGGCTACACCTTC
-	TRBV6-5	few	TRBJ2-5	CASSYQDLGTQYF	TGTGCCAGCAGTTACCAAGATCTAGGGACCCAGTACTTC
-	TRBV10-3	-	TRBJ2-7	CAISEYSAGYEQYF	TGTGCCATCAGTGAGTATAGCGCCGGCTACGAGCAGTACTTC
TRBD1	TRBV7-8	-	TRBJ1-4	CASSPKQGEREKLFF	TGTGCCAGCAGCCCAAAACAGGGGGAGCGGGAAAAACTGTTTTTT
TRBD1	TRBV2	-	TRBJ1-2	CASSEQTGTAYGYTF	TGTGCCAGCAGTGAACAGACCGGGACAGCCTATGGCTACACCTTC
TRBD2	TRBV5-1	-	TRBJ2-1	CASSPSGRGHEQFF	TGCGCCAGCAGCCCTAGCGGGAGGGGGCATGAGCAGTTCTTC
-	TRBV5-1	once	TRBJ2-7	CASRPDSLSYEQYF	TGCGCCAGCCGGCCAGACAGCCTTTCCTACGAGCAGTACTTC
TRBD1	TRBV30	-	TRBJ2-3	CAWNQGAHTDTQYF	TGTGCCTGGAACCAGGGGGCGCATACAGATACGCAGTATTTT
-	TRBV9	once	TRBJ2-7	CASSPPSYEQYF	TGTGCCAGCAGCCCCCCCAGTTACGAGCAGTACTTC
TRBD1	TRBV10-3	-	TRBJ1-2	CAISGTGGAGGYTF	TGTGCCATCAGTGGGACAGGGGGCGCGGGAGGCTACACCTTC
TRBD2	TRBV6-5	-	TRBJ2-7	CASSYPTSNSGEQYF	TGTGCCAGCAGTTACCCGACTAGCAACTCTGGGGAGCAGTACTTC
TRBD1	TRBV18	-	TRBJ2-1	CASDYRGSSYNEQFF	TGTGCCAGCGACTACAGGGGTAGCTCCTACAATGAGCAGTTCTTC
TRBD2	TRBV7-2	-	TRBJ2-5	CASSSRLAGVWETQYF	TGTGCCAGCAGCTCTAGGCTAGCGGGAGTTTGGGAGACCCAGTACTTC
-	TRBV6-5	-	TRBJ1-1	CASSYSRQMNTEAFF	TGTGCCAGCAGTTACTCGAGACAAATGAACACTGAAGCTTTCTTT
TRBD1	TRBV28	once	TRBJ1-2	CASSWGTGNYGYTF	TGTGCCAGCAGTTGGGGGACAGGCAACTATGGCTACACCTTC
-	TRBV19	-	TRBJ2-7	CASALGHPDEQYF	TGTGCCAGCGCCCTGGGACATCCGGACGAGCAGTACTTC
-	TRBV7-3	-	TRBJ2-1	CASSMQGNEQFF	TGTGCCAGCAGCATGCAGGGGAATGAGCAGTTCTTC
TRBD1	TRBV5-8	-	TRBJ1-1	CASSRYGQGVQRNTEAFF	TGTGCCAGCAGCCGGTACGGACAGGGGGTCCAGCGGAACACTGAAGCTTTCTTT
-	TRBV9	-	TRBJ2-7	CASSAQGTRFTEQYF	TGTGCCAGCAGCGCCCAGGGCACAAGGTTTACCGAGCAGTACTTC
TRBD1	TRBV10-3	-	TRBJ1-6	CAIRSGQGNSPLHF	TGTGCCATCAGGTCGGGACAGGGGAATTCACCCCTCCACTTT
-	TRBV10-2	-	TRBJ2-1	CASSAPRRQLGYNEQFF	TGCGCCAGCAGTGCCCCGCGGAGGCAGCTGGGATACAATGAGCAGTTCTTC
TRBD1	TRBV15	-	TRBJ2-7	CATSRDRGTANEQYF	TGTGCCACCAGCAGAGATCGAGGGACAGCGAACGAGCAGTACTTC
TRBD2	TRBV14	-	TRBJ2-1	CASSRGLNGRVPSYNEQFF	TGTGCCAGCAGCCGTGGACTTAACGGGAGGGTACCGTCCTACAATGAGCAGTTCTTC
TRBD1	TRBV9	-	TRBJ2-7	CASSDRDRAYEQYF	TGTGCCAGCAGCGACCGGGACAGGGCCTACGAGCAGTACTTC
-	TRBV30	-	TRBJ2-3	CASSWGGEDTQYF	TGTGCATCATCGTGGGGAGGCGAAGATACGCAGTATTTT
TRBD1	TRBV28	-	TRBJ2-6	CASSTTRQGKSGANVLTF	TGTGCCAGCAGTACGACCCGACAGGGCAAATCTGGGGCCAACGTCCTGACTTTC
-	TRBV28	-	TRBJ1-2	CASRTGGAVYGYTF	TGTGCCAGCAGGACTGGGGGGGCGGTATATGGCTACACCTTC